The clone carrying this TCR beta chain came up many times. The record originates from a study of T-cell memory formation after mild COVID-19. TCRdb redid the calling of the 5' RACE reads with MiXCR, one entry per CDR3 protein. Of roughly 51,000 distinct CDR3 sequences in the sample, about 7.3% are singletons; the top ten hold roughly 1.5%. V was clipped by 3 bases and J by 5 bases, with 4 bases between them. The CDR3 has 11 residues. Material for sequencing was PBMCs or a T cell subset sorted from them (not recorded which). This sequence joins TRBV12-3 or TRBV12-4 and TRBJ2-5, with unresolved D. The sequence derives from a man younger than 30 who had mild COVID-19 (a few samples of this study predate the infection). Cell type and time point are not known. The CDR3 nucleotides read TGTGCCAGCAGTTTCTACGAGACCCAGTACTTC. As protein: CASSFYETQYF.